These T cell receptor beta chains were read from a single sample in a study of tumor-infiltrating lymphocytes in localized non-small cell lung cancer. Method: immunoSEQ multiplex PCR; TCRdb's copy keeps in-frame clones and lacks some. The table records around 6,800 clones, 75% to 85% of them present only once. The sequenced material came from uninvolved lung tissue not adjacent to the tumor. These receptors came from a human donor with non-small cell lung cancer. CDR3s include the opening cysteine and the closing phenylalanine or tryptophan. The order of the fields is J gene, V gene, clone size, D gene, CDR3 DNA, CDR3 protein. A D gene is named only where the DNA matches it firmly. Where a row states a size, it is once, few, many or the class of an expanded clone; other rows omit it.

j_call: TRBJ2-7; v_call: TRBV10-1; clone_size: .; d_call: .; cdr3_nt: TGCGCCAGCAGTGAGTCGATCTGGCAGCCCTACGAGCAGTACTTC; cdr3_aa: CASSESIWQPYEQYF
j_call: TRBJ2-1; v_call: TRBV6-5; clone_size: .; d_call: TRBD2; cdr3_nt: TGTGCCAGCAGCGGACTAGCGGGGGCCGAGCAGTTCTTC; cdr3_aa: CASSGLAGAEQFF
j_call: TRBJ2-2; v_call: TRBV10-1; clone_size: .; d_call: TRBD2; cdr3_nt: TGCGCCAGCAGTGAGGAGACTAGCGGGGTCGGCGGGGAGCTGTTTTTT; cdr3_aa: CASSEETSGVGGELFF
j_call: TRBJ2-7; v_call: TRBV7-3; clone_size: .; d_call: TRBD1; cdr3_nt: TGTGCCAGCAGCCACAGGGGGCCCCTCTACGAGCAGTACTTC; cdr3_aa: CASSHRGPLYEQYF
j_call: TRBJ2-1; v_call: TRBV28; clone_size: .; d_call: .; cdr3_nt: TGTGCCAGCAGTCCCCTCGTGGAGCAGTTCTTC; cdr3_aa: CASSPLVEQFF
j_call: TRBJ1-2; v_call: TRBV4-2; clone_size: .; d_call: .; cdr3_nt: TGTGCCAGCAGCTCTACAGGGCTCCCCAACTATGGCTACACCTTC; cdr3_aa: CASSSTGLPNYGYTF
j_call: TRBJ2-5; v_call: TRBV19; clone_size: .; d_call: .; cdr3_nt: TGTGCCAGTAGTTCCCGACCCCAAGAGACCCAGTACTTC; cdr3_aa: CASSSRPQETQYF
j_call: TRBJ1-2; v_call: TRBV9; clone_size: .; d_call: TRBD1; cdr3_nt: TGTGCCAGCAGCGTATCCGGGACAGGGGTTTATGGCTACACCTTC; cdr3_aa: CASSVSGTGVYGYTF
j_call: TRBJ2-3; v_call: TRBV19; clone_size: .; d_call: TRBD1; cdr3_nt: TGTGCCAGTAGTGACCTAGGGGGCCCGGATACGCAGTATTTT; cdr3_aa: CASSDLGGPDTQYF
j_call: TRBJ1-6; v_call: TRBV19; clone_size: .; d_call: TRBD1; cdr3_nt: TGTGCCAGCACACCCGGGACAGCCCCCCCAACCCTCCACTTT; cdr3_aa: CASTPGTAPPTLHF
j_call: TRBJ2-7; v_call: TRBV5-8; clone_size: .; d_call: .; cdr3_nt: TGTGCCAGCAGCTTGGGGATTCTCTACGAGCAGTACTTC; cdr3_aa: CASSLGILYEQYF
j_call: TRBJ1-2; v_call: TRBV7-9; clone_size: once; d_call: .; cdr3_nt: TGTGCCAGCAGCGCCCGGAAGGCAAACTCTAACTATGGCTACACCTTC; cdr3_aa: CASSARKANSNYGYTF
j_call: TRBJ1-1; v_call: TRBV30; clone_size: .; d_call: .; cdr3_nt: TGTGCCGGTGGCACTGAAGCTTTCTTT; cdr3_aa: CAGGTEAFF
j_call: TRBJ2-1; v_call: TRBV18; clone_size: .; d_call: .; cdr3_nt: TGTGCCAGCTCACCGCTGTCGGATGAGCAGTTCTTC; cdr3_aa: CASSPLSDEQFF
j_call: TRBJ1-1; v_call: TRBV27; clone_size: .; d_call: .; cdr3_nt: TGTGCCAGCAGTTCCGCCTCCAGGGGAAACACTGAAGCTTTCTTT; cdr3_aa: CASSSASRGNTEAFF
j_call: TRBJ2-2; v_call: TRBV29-1; clone_size: .; d_call: .; cdr3_nt: TGCAGCGCGAAGGCGGCCCGAAACACCGGGGAGCTGTTTTTT; cdr3_aa: CSAKAARNTGELFF
j_call: TRBJ2-3; v_call: TRBV19; clone_size: .; d_call: TRBD2; cdr3_nt: TGTGCCAGTAGTCGCTGGACTAGCGGGCGCACAGATACGCAGTATTTT; cdr3_aa: CASSRWTSGRTDTQYF
j_call: TRBJ1-6; v_call: TRBV5-5; clone_size: .; d_call: TRBD1; cdr3_nt: TGTGCCAGCAGCGCCGGGACAGCTGGATCACCCCTCCACTTT; cdr3_aa: CASSAGTAGSPLHF
j_call: TRBJ1-5; v_call: TRBV6-5; clone_size: .; d_call: .; cdr3_nt: TGTGCCAGCAGTTACTCGGCATTGGGGGGGAATCAGCCCCAGCATTTT; cdr3_aa: CASSYSALGGNQPQHF
j_call: TRBJ1-1; v_call: TRBV11-2; clone_size: .; d_call: .; cdr3_nt: TGTGCCAGCAGCTTCCAGGAGACCCTGAACACTGAAGCTTTCTTT; cdr3_aa: CASSFQETLNTEAFF
j_call: TRBJ1-1; v_call: TRBV7-8; clone_size: .; d_call: .; cdr3_nt: TGTGCCAGCAGCCAAGTATCCGGCAGCGAAGCTTTCTTT; cdr3_aa: CASSQVSGSEAFF
j_call: TRBJ1-2; v_call: TRBV9; clone_size: .; d_call: .; cdr3_nt: TGTGCCAGCAGCGTAGCCGAAGGACCGTATGGCTACACCTTC; cdr3_aa: CASSVAEGPYGYTF
j_call: TRBJ1-2; v_call: TRBV28; clone_size: .; d_call: TRBD1; cdr3_nt: TGTGCCAGCAGTGACAGGGTCAACTATGGCTACACCTTC; cdr3_aa: CASSDRVNYGYTF
j_call: TRBJ2-7; v_call: TRBV30; clone_size: .; d_call: TRBD2; cdr3_nt: TGTGCCTGGAGCCCTGAGTTACCGGGAGGTGGCGAGCAGTACTTC; cdr3_aa: CAWSPELPGGGEQYF
j_call: TRBJ2-2; v_call: TRBV9; clone_size: once; d_call: .; cdr3_nt: TGTGCCAGCAGCGTAGGGCCCGGAGAGGTTGTCGGGGAGCTGTTTTTT; cdr3_aa: CASSVGPGEVVGELFF
j_call: TRBJ1-4; v_call: TRBV4-2; clone_size: few; d_call: .; cdr3_nt: TGTGCCAGCAGCCAGGGGGCCACTAATGAAAAACTGTTTTTT; cdr3_aa: CASSQGATNEKLFF
j_call: TRBJ2-6; v_call: TRBV10-2; clone_size: .; d_call: TRBD1; cdr3_nt: TGCGCCAGCAGTGAGTGGACAGGGGGCGCGGCTGGGGCCAACGTCCTGACTTTC; cdr3_aa: CASSEWTGGAAGANVLTF
j_call: TRBJ1-1; v_call: TRBV5-1; clone_size: .; d_call: .; cdr3_nt: TGCGCCAGCAGCTTGGAATTATTGGGGAACACTGAAGCTTTCTTT; cdr3_aa: CASSLELLGNTEAFF
j_call: TRBJ2-7; v_call: TRBV7-6; clone_size: .; d_call: TRBD2; cdr3_nt: TGTGCCAGCAGCTTTACTAGCGGGGGGGCCGGCGAGCAGTACTTC; cdr3_aa: CASSFTSGGAGEQYF
j_call: TRBJ2-1; v_call: TRBV2; clone_size: .; d_call: .; cdr3_nt: TGTGCCAGCAGTGAAGCGGGAGCGTTCTTC; cdr3_aa: CASSEAGAFF
j_call: TRBJ2-1; v_call: TRBV5-1; clone_size: .; d_call: TRBD2; cdr3_nt: TGCGCCAGCAGGGAGCGGTTAGGCGGGGGGGCCCGCGATGAGCAGTTCTTC; cdr3_aa: CASRERLGGGARDEQFF
j_call: TRBJ2-5; v_call: TRBV6-5; clone_size: .; d_call: .; cdr3_nt: TGTGCCAGCAGTGCGGCCCAGATGCGAGAGACCCAGTACTTC; cdr3_aa: CASSAAQMRETQYF
j_call: TRBJ2-1; v_call: TRBV10-3; clone_size: .; d_call: TRBD2; cdr3_nt: TGTGCCATACAGCTGAGCGGGAGCCGGAGTGAGCAGTTCTTC; cdr3_aa: CAIQLSGSRSEQFF
j_call: TRBJ2-1; v_call: TRBV9; clone_size: .; d_call: TRBD2; cdr3_nt: TGTGCCAGCAGCGTAGGTAGCGGGGGGGTCTACAATGAGCAGTTCTTC; cdr3_aa: CASSVGSGGVYNEQFF
j_call: TRBJ1-2; v_call: TRBV19; clone_size: .; d_call: TRBD1; cdr3_nt: TGTGCCAGTAGTTCGGGAACAGGGGACTATGGCTACACCTTC; cdr3_aa: CASSSGTGDYGYTF
j_call: TRBJ2-7; v_call: TRBV29-1; clone_size: .; d_call: .; cdr3_nt: TGCAGCGTTAAAACGGGCAGGGCCTACGAGCAGTACTTC; cdr3_aa: CSVKTGRAYEQYF
j_call: TRBJ2-5; v_call: TRBV6-5; clone_size: .; d_call: .; cdr3_nt: TGTGCCAGCAGTTACGGCAGTCTACAAGAGACCCAGTACTTC; cdr3_aa: CASSYGSLQETQYF
j_call: TRBJ1-1; v_call: TRBV4-2; clone_size: .; d_call: .; cdr3_nt: TGTGCCAGCAGCCAAGAAGGCCCTGGGGGGCAGGGGTGGGCTGAAGCTTTCTTT; cdr3_aa: CASSQEGPGGQGWAEAFF
j_call: TRBJ1-6; v_call: TRBV23-1; clone_size: few; d_call: .; cdr3_nt: TGCGCCTACCCAATGGGTATAAGGAATTCACCCCTCCACTTT; cdr3_aa: CAYPMGIRNSPLHF
j_call: TRBJ1-2; v_call: TRBV29-1; clone_size: .; d_call: .; cdr3_nt: TGCAGCGTCCCCCGAGGGATCGGTCTCTATGGCTACACCTTC; cdr3_aa: CSVPRGIGLYGYTF
j_call: TRBJ1-6; v_call: TRBV7-2; clone_size: .; d_call: .; cdr3_nt: TGTGCCAGCAGACTATTAGGGGGAGGGAGTAATTCACCCCTCCACTTT; cdr3_aa: CASRLLGGGSNSPLHF
j_call: TRBJ2-7; v_call: TRBV6-6; clone_size: .; d_call: .; cdr3_nt: TGTGCCAGCAGCTCTAGCGGACAGCCGTTGACCTACGAGCAGTACTTC; cdr3_aa: CASSSSGQPLTYEQYF
j_call: TRBJ1-5; v_call: TRBV19; clone_size: .; d_call: TRBD1; cdr3_nt: TGTGCCAGTAGTATGGAGACAGGGTTTTTTCAGCCCCAGCATTTT; cdr3_aa: CASSMETGFFQPQHF
j_call: TRBJ1-5; v_call: TRBV19; clone_size: few; d_call: .; cdr3_nt: TGTGCCAGTAGTATTAGGGGGACCTCGGCGAATCTGCAGCCCCAGCATTTT; cdr3_aa: CASSIRGTSANLQPQHF
j_call: TRBJ2-7; v_call: TRBV4-1; clone_size: .; d_call: .; cdr3_nt: TGCGCCAGCAGCCAAGATAGAGGACAGAACTACGAGCAGTACTTC; cdr3_aa: CASSQDRGQNYEQYF
j_call: TRBJ1-4; v_call: TRBV9; clone_size: .; d_call: .; cdr3_nt: TGTGCCAGCAGCGGGGGGACGACAACTAATGAAAAACTGTTTTTT; cdr3_aa: CASSGGTTTNEKLFF
j_call: TRBJ1-2; v_call: TRBV19; clone_size: .; d_call: .; cdr3_nt: TGTGCCAGTAGACTAAGCGGGTCGGGCTATGGCTACACCTTC; cdr3_aa: CASRLSGSGYGYTF
j_call: TRBJ2-7; v_call: TRBV7-8; clone_size: .; d_call: TRBD2; cdr3_nt: TGTGCCAGCAGCCCTAGCGGGAGTGCATACGAGCAGTACTTC; cdr3_aa: CASSPSGSAYEQYF
j_call: TRBJ2-5; v_call: TRBV7-8; clone_size: once; d_call: TRBD2; cdr3_nt: TGTGCCAGCAGCTCCTCTAGCGGTTACCAAGAGACCCAGTACTTC; cdr3_aa: CASSSSSGYQETQYF
j_call: TRBJ2-5; v_call: TRBV6-6; clone_size: .; d_call: .; cdr3_nt: TGTGCCAGCAGCCAGCAAGAGACCCAGTACTTC; cdr3_aa: CASSQQETQYF
j_call: TRBJ2-5; v_call: TRBV7-2; clone_size: .; d_call: .; cdr3_nt: TGTGCCAGCAGCTTATCTCCAGCGGCATACCAAGAGACCCAGTACTTC; cdr3_aa: CASSLSPAAYQETQYF
j_call: TRBJ1-2; v_call: TRBV19; clone_size: .; d_call: .; cdr3_nt: TGTGCCAGTAACCCAGGTCTTTCCTACTATGGCTACACCTTC; cdr3_aa: CASNPGLSYYGYTF
j_call: TRBJ1-1; v_call: TRBV5-1; clone_size: .; d_call: .; cdr3_nt: TGCGCCAGCAGCTTGGACTCTCCCGTTGAAGCTTTCTTT; cdr3_aa: CASSLDSPVEAFF